This T cell receptor (beta chain) was retrieved from a study of patients and donors after allogeneic stem cell transplantation. Via MiXCR, TCRdb re-called the RT-PCR reads, giving one row per CDR3 protein. The top ten hold around a tenth of the sample, which has 200,000 to 250,000 distinct CDR3 sequences, around an eighth seen once. This CDR3 region has 12 residues. CDR1 is MDHEN, CDR2 SYDVKM, per germline. The ends were cut back, 3 bases at V and 8 bases at J, with 8 bases in the middle. The table lists this clonotype with a few counts. The chain joins TRBV28 to TRBJ2-1, with a weak D call TRBD2 (5 bases). The sequence derives from a human donor who was either an allogeneic HSCT recipient or a stem cell or donor lymphocyte infusion donor (not recorded which). It is not recorded whose cells these are; they may come from a transplant donor. Sequencing used blood, either unsorted or a sorted T cell fraction (not recorded which). DNA of the CDR3: TGTGCCAGCAGTTTGCGGGTGGATGAGCAGTTCTTC. This translates into CASSLRVDEQFF.